Listed below are T cell receptor beta chains from one sample, sequenced in a study of OX40 agonist ivuxolimab in advanced cancers. Assay used: immunoSEQ multiplex PCR; TCRdb lists only in-frame clones, some missing. The data show 65,000 or so clones, approximately 80% seen once. This specimen was CD4+ or CD8+ T cells sorted from blood, taken in a trial of the OX40 agonist ivuxolimab. Source of these receptors: an adult with an advanced solid tumor such as melanoma, head and neck, liver or kidney cancer. Each CDR3 is given with its conserved first and last residue. Some rows mark clone size as missing; the rest say once, few, many or name a class of expanded clone.

clone_size: NA; v_call: TRBV2; j_call: TRBJ1-4; cdr3_aa: CASSLGTESSTNEKLFF
clone_size: NA; v_call: TRBV18; j_call: TRBJ2-3; cdr3_aa: CASSDQAVASTDTQYF
clone_size: NA; v_call: TRBV19; j_call: TRBJ2-5; cdr3_aa: CASSIGRGQETQYF
clone_size: NA; v_call: TRBV6-5; j_call: TRBJ2-3; cdr3_aa: CASSYITDSTQYF
clone_size: NA; v_call: TRBV2; j_call: TRBJ2-3; cdr3_aa: CASRRLAGGQTDTQYF
clone_size: NA; v_call: TRBV10-1; j_call: TRBJ2-7; cdr3_aa: CASAGEQYF
clone_size: once; v_call: TRBV30; j_call: TRBJ1-5; cdr3_aa: CAWSGGNDQPQHF
clone_size: NA; v_call: TRBV9; j_call: TRBJ2-7; cdr3_aa: CASRGPRGSQGLHTCPYF
clone_size: NA; v_call: TRBV11-2; j_call: TRBJ1-6; cdr3_aa: CASSLDRAQTLHF
clone_size: NA; v_call: TRBV11-2; j_call: TRBJ2-7; cdr3_aa: CASSPLPSGQYEQYF
clone_size: once; v_call: TRBV6-6; j_call: TRBJ1-1; cdr3_aa: CASSPGFISGTEAFF
clone_size: NA; v_call: TRBV13; j_call: TRBJ1-6; cdr3_aa: CASSAAGTGGYNSPLHF
clone_size: NA; v_call: TRBV4-2; j_call: TRBJ2-7; cdr3_aa: CASSPGGRGLEQYF
clone_size: NA; v_call: TRBV5-1; j_call: TRBJ1-2; cdr3_aa: CASSLEGQGSQDYGYTF
clone_size: NA; v_call: TRBV7-2; j_call: TRBJ2-7; cdr3_aa: CASSPPGSAALYEQYF
clone_size: NA; v_call: TRBV7-9; j_call: TRBJ2-5; cdr3_aa: CASGWGRPGPQYF
clone_size: NA; v_call: TRBV7-9; j_call: TRBJ2-1; cdr3_aa: CASSLVGRDNEQFF
clone_size: NA; v_call: TRBV6-1; j_call: TRBJ2-3; cdr3_aa: CASSEAGGPTDTQYF
clone_size: NA; v_call: TRBV6-5; j_call: TRBJ2-7; cdr3_aa: CASSRRGSYEQYF
clone_size: NA; v_call: TRBV19; j_call: TRBJ2-1; cdr3_aa: CASHPSSGTSNEQFF
clone_size: NA; v_call: TRBV9; j_call: TRBJ1-3; cdr3_aa: CASSVESGHRGNTIYF
clone_size: NA; v_call: TRBV27; j_call: TRBJ2-7; cdr3_aa: CASSPPGQAYF
clone_size: once; v_call: TRBV27; j_call: TRBJ1-2; cdr3_aa: CASSRPGGEGYTF
clone_size: NA; v_call: TRBV30; j_call: TRBJ1-6; cdr3_aa: CAWLPNRGSSPLHF
clone_size: NA; v_call: TRBV7-2; j_call: TRBJ2-1; cdr3_aa: CASSLGTGTSYNEQFF
clone_size: NA; v_call: TRBV18; j_call: TRBJ1-5; cdr3_aa: CASSPGQLINQPQHF
clone_size: few; v_call: TRBV7-6; j_call: TRBJ2-7; cdr3_aa: CASSLARLAGGHEQYF
clone_size: NA; v_call: TRBV12-5; j_call: TRBJ1-2; cdr3_aa: CASALGGFGGYTF
clone_size: NA; v_call: TRBV5-6; j_call: TRBJ2-7; cdr3_aa: CASSKNTGLNNEQYF
clone_size: NA; v_call: TRBV5-4; j_call: TRBJ2-7; cdr3_aa: CASSSMTFRHEQYF
clone_size: NA; v_call: TRBV7-6; j_call: TRBJ2-2; cdr3_aa: CASSLPRVAGELFF
clone_size: NA; v_call: TRBV9; j_call: TRBJ1-2; cdr3_aa: CASSGSDKGSHTF
clone_size: NA; v_call: TRBV19; j_call: TRBJ2-1; cdr3_aa: CASRVQLAGGPIPQFF
clone_size: once; v_call: TRBV5-1; j_call: TRBJ2-1; cdr3_aa: CASSVLTGLEYNEQFF
clone_size: once; v_call: TRBV6-5; j_call: TRBJ2-3; cdr3_aa: CASRNSGTDTQYF
clone_size: few; v_call: TRBV28; j_call: TRBJ1-2; cdr3_aa: CASSSGAGQTYGYTF
clone_size: NA; v_call: TRBV5-1; j_call: TRBJ1-1; cdr3_aa: CASSLEGWNTEAFF
clone_size: NA; v_call: TRBV11-3; j_call: TRBJ2-1; cdr3_aa: CASSLGDAGPYNEQFF
clone_size: NA; v_call: TRBV2; j_call: TRBJ1-1; cdr3_aa: CASSTGMNTEAFF
clone_size: NA; v_call: TRBV5-5; j_call: TRBJ2-2; cdr3_aa: CASRPGLAEITGELFF
clone_size: NA; v_call: TRBV7-9; j_call: TRBJ2-1; cdr3_aa: CASSPRARGTGVGHNEQFF
clone_size: NA; v_call: TRBV2; j_call: TRBJ2-7; cdr3_aa: CASNAGTGGFHEQYF
clone_size: NA; v_call: TRBV11-3; j_call: TRBJ1-2; cdr3_aa: CASSLTGTAYGYTF
clone_size: once; v_call: TRBV5-1; j_call: TRBJ2-3; cdr3_aa: CASSLALRWREPTDTQYF
clone_size: NA; v_call: TRBV27; j_call: TRBJ2-7; cdr3_aa: CASSGDYNTEQYF
clone_size: NA; v_call: TRBV29-1; j_call: TRBJ1-2; cdr3_aa: CSVGGRANYGYTF
clone_size: NA; v_call: TRBV2; j_call: TRBJ2-1; cdr3_aa: CASRDDAPFPQFF
clone_size: NA; v_call: TRBV25-1; j_call: TRBJ2-5; cdr3_aa: CASSDGLARETQYF